One and the same sample provided the 30 T cell receptor beta chains below, sequenced in a study of beta chain features in type 1 diabetes. Their recognized antigens are unknown. Findings of the study overall: Patients with Type 1 diabetes showed moderately but significantly shorter TCRB CDR3s in all four CD4+ subsets.

All of the isolated RNA was reverse transcribed, so expressed TCRB transcripts were sequenced. The repertoire was sequenced with immunoSEQ multiplex PCR; TCRdb's copy has only in-frame clones and lacks some. The sample yields hundreds of thousands of clones, over 10% seen once. The sequencing sample was made of naive CD4+ T cells from blood. The receptors stem from a man aged 18 to 30 with type 1 diabetes.

The genes are TRBV7-9 and TRBJ2-2, with 7 bases identical to TRBD1. This CDR3 comprises 15 residues. The germline gives CDR1 SEHNR, CDR2 FQNEAQ (reference sequence). V dropped 3 bases and J dropped 3; count of bases not matched to a gene: 4. The CDR3 loop reads CASSLRTGDTGELFF. DNA of the CDR3: TGTGCCAGCAGCTTGAGGACAGGTGACACCGGGGAGCTGTTTTTT.

This clone was counted only a few times. Other DNA sequences from this sample encode an identical CDR3 as well. The chain combines TRBV5-1 with TRBJ2-3; no firm D call. Germline loops: CDR1 SGHRS, CDR2 YFSETQ. The V end lost 0 bases, the J end lost 4 bases, and 6 bases lay between the germline ends. The CDR3 extends over 13 amino acids. CDR3 nucleotides: TGCGCCAGCAGCTTGGGGCAGGCAGATACGCAGTATTTT. It translates to CASSLGQADTQYF.

CDR3 bases: TGTGCCAGCAGTTTTGCTGCAACTAATGAAAAACTGTTTTTT. Protein sequence: CASSFAATNEKLFF. J is TRBJ1-4 and V is TRBV28; D not resolved. V lost 3 bases and J 0 bases, leaving 5 bases between the germline ends. This CDR3 contains 14 residues. Germline CDR1 is MDHEN and CDR2 is SYDVKM.

The V call is TRBV6-1, the J call TRBJ2-5; 10 bases fit TRBD2. J lost 4 bases, V lost 8 bases, and 7 bases had no gene match. This CDR3 is 14 amino acids long. Per the germline V gene, CDR1 is MNHNS and CDR2 is SASEGT. The CDR3 DNA sequence: TGTGCCAGCGGTCTAGCGGGGGTAGGAGAGACCCAGTACTTC. This codes for CASGLAGVGETQYF.

The chain carries TRBV9 and TRBJ1-1; weak D call: TRBD1 (5 bases). This CDR3 has 15 amino acids. With 4 bases removed from V and 3 bases from J, the gap between germline ends came to 16 bases. The germline gives CDR1 SGDLS, CDR2 YYNGEE. In DNA form, the CDR3 reads TGTGCCAGCAGCCCTCCGGGCAGGGAAGACACTGAAGCTTTCTTT. This encodes CASSPPGREDTEAFF.

The V call is TRBV9, the J call TRBJ1-1, with D perhaps TRBD1 (5 bases). The germline V gene encodes CDR1 SGDLS and CDR2 YYNGEE. Trimming removed 4 bases at V and 9 bases at J, with 16 bases between. CDR3 length: 13 amino acids. The DNA of the CDR3 is TGTGCCAGCAGCCTTGGACAAGAGGCCCAAGCTTTCTTT. Its protein product is CASSLGQEAQAFF. Together with reference TRBV9 and TRBJ1-1, the CDR3 gives the full variable domain: DSGVTQTPKHLITATGQRVTLRCSPRSGDLSVYWYQQSLDQGLQFLIQYYNGEERAKGNILERFSAQQFPDLHSELNLSSLELGDSALYFCASSLGQEAQAFFGQGTRLTVV.

This sequence joins TRBV21-1 and TRBJ2-1. TRBV21-1 has pseudogene status. This CDR3 is built from 16 residues. The CDR3 loop reads CASSKRRVYPNNEQFF. Written as DNA, the CDR3 is TGTGCCAGCAGCAAAAGAAGGGTTTACCCAAACAATGAGCAGTTCTTC.

The J gene is TRBJ2-3, the V gene TRBV25-1; possible D gene TRBD1, 5 bases. CDR1 is MGHDK and CDR2 is SYGVNS in the germline V gene. The CDR3 runs to 15 residues. Trimming cost V 4 bases and J 3 bases, with 14 bases left between them. Here the CDR3 reads CASSGGRANTDTQYF. Written as DNA, the CDR3 is TGTGCCAGCAGTGGAGGCAGGGCCAATACAGATACGCAGTATTTT.

This clone came up once. V usage is TRBV4-1 and J usage is TRBJ1-2, with D unclear. The length of the CDR3 is 15 residues. From germline, CDR1 is MGHRA and CDR2 YSYEKL. Trimming took 1 base from V and 0 from J, leaving 9 bases between them. CDR3 protein: CASSQGHSTNYGYTF. The CDR3 bases are TGCGCCAGCAGCCAAGGACATTCCACTAACTATGGCTACACCTTC.

This clone showed up just a few times. The sample carries other DNA sequences with the same CDR3. The V gene is TRBV30, the J gene TRBJ2-7, with D maybe TRBD1 (5 bases). The V gene's germline CDR1 is GTSNPN and CDR2 SVGIG (reference sequence). The CDR3 contains 11 residues. Trimming stripped 4 bases from V and 2 bases from J, with 6 bases between. CDR3 DNA: TGTGCCTGGACAGGGACCTACGAGCAGTACTTC. Translating gives CAWTGTYEQYF.

The chain combines TRBV28 with TRBJ2-3; 8 bases are shared with TRBD2. The junction had 4 bases not matched to a gene; V was cut back by 6 bases and J by 2 bases. This CDR3 comprises 14 residues. CDR1 MDHEN and CDR2 SYDVKM come from the germline V gene. The CDR3 loop reads CASRERGHTDTQYF. CDR3 nucleotide sequence: TGTGCCAGCAGGGAGCGGGGGCACACAGATACGCAGTATTTT.

This chain joins TRBV2 and TRBJ1-2; D not certain. Trimming took 4 bases from V and 7 from J, leaving 16 bases between them. The germline gives CDR1 SNHLY, CDR2 FYNNEI. The CDR3 covers 14 residues. CDR3 protein: CASSGREGPFGYTF. In nucleotides, the CDR3 is TGTGCCAGCAGTGGCCGGGAGGGCCCCTTTGGCTACACCTTC.

This sequence joins TRBV30 and TRBJ1-5, with a weak D call TRBD1 (6 bases). Trimming took 1 base from V and 0 from J, leaving 7 bases between them. Germline V gene lookup returns CDR1 GTSNPN and CDR2 SVGIG (reference sequence). This CDR3 spans 14 amino acids. This chain's CDR3 is CAWSGGHSNQPQHF. The CDR3 nucleotides read TGTGCCTGGAGTGGGGGGCATAGCAATCAGCCCCAGCATTTT.

The V gene is TRBV5-1, the J gene TRBJ2-3; 8 positions match TRBD1. Germline CDR1 and CDR2: SGHRS and YFSETQ. Losses at the gene ends were 6 bases for V and 3 bases for J; bases not matched to a gene: 6. This CDR3 is built from 14 residues. CDR3 coding DNA: TGCGCCAGCACCTCGGACAGGGAAACAGATACGCAGTATTTT. Translated: CASTSDRETDTQYF.

The rearrangement joins TRBV5-4 to TRBJ2-3, with 8 bases aligning to TRBD2. V lost 4 bases, J lost 2 bases, and 6 bases stayed unmatched. The CDR3 loop spans 15 amino acids. The V gene's germline CDR1 is SGHNT and CDR2 YYREEE (reference sequence). CDR3 DNA: TGTGCCAGCAGCGCACCGGGACTAGACACAGATACGCAGTATTTT. Protein: CASSAPGLDTDTQYF.

In this sample, this clone turned up a few times. The rearrangement uses TRBV5-1 and TRBJ2-7; no definite D call. CDR1 is SGHRS, CDR2 YFSETQ, per germline. The CDR3 totals 16 residues. Trimming shortened V by 0 bases and J by 5 bases, and 18 bases separated the two germline ends. This CDR3 reads CASSLDSRLDSNEQYF. CDR3 coding DNA: TGCGCCAGCAGCTTGGATTCCAGGTTAGATTCCAACGAGCAGTACTTC.

The chain joins TRBV5-1 to TRBJ2-3, with D uncertain. CDR3 length: 13 amino acids. Trimming left V 2 bases short and J 4 bases short, with 8 bases between. Germline CDR1 reads SGHRS; CDR2 reads YFSETQ. CDR3 nucleotide sequence: TGCGCCAGCAGCTTCGCAGGAGCAGATACGCAGTATTTT. This gives the protein CASSFAGADTQYF. Based on the CDR3 plus reference TRBV5-1 and TRBJ2-3, the full variable domain is KAGVTQTPRYLIKTRGQQVTLSCSPISGHRSVSWYQQTPGQGLQFLFEYFSETQRNKGNFPGRFSGRQFSNSRSEMNVSTLELGDSALYLCASSFAGADTQYFGPGTRLTVL.

This clone was recorded a few times. This chain joins TRBV14 and TRBJ1-1; D is possibly TRBD1 (6 bases). V lost 4 bases and J lost 7, with 13 bases in between. Germline V gene data show CDR1 as SGHDN and CDR2 as FVKESK. The CDR3 is 13 amino acids. The CDR3 is CASSRRGAHEAFF. The CDR3 DNA reads TGTGCCAGCAGCCGAAGGGGGGCCCATGAAGCTTTCTTT.

The chain has TRBV30 and TRBJ1-1; D uncertain. CDR3 size: 11 residues. Germline CDR1 and CDR2: GTSNPN and SVGIG (reference sequence). V was cut by 1 base and J by 8 bases, with 8 bases left in between. CDR3: CAWSAPMEAFF. In DNA form, the CDR3 reads TGTGCCTGGAGTGCACCGATGGAAGCTTTCTTT.

This clone came up many times. This chain uses TRBV7-2 with TRBJ2-1; a possible D gene is TRBD1 (6 bases). CDR1 SGHTA and CDR2 FQGNSA come from the germline V gene. The V end was cut by 11 bases, the J end by 1 base, with 15 bases between. CDR3 size: 14 residues. The CDR3 loop reads CAGTTGESYNEQFF. The CDR3 bases are TGTGCCGGTACGACAGGAGAGTCCTACAATGAGCAGTTCTTC.

V usage is TRBV5-6 and J usage is TRBJ2-3; 9 bases fit TRBD1. Trimming took 7 bases from V and 0 from J; bases not matched to a gene: 3. This CDR3 has 14 residues. Germline-derived CDR1 and CDR2 are SGHDT and YYEEEE. The CDR3 reads CASLGTGSTDTQYF. The CDR3 DNA sequence: TGTGCCAGCCTCGGGACAGGGAGCACAGATACGCAGTATTTT.

The rearrangement links TRBV4-1 to TRBJ2-5; 10 bases are shared with TRBD1. Germline lookup yields CDR1 MGHRA and CDR2 YSYEKL. The CDR3 contains 14 residues. The V and J ends lost 5 bases and 5 bases, in that order; junction bases with no gene match: 5. The CDR3 DNA is TGCGCCAGCAGCACGACAGGGGGCGTCGAGACCCAGTACTTC. Encoded protein: CASSTTGGVETQYF.

This clone turned up a few times. V and J are TRBV7-9 and TRBJ2-3; 11 bases align to TRBD2. The germline gives CDR1 SEHNR, CDR2 FQNEAQ (reference sequence). J was trimmed by 4 bases and V by 8 bases; bases with no gene match: 11. The CDR3 extends over 16 amino acids. CDR3 coding DNA: TGTGCCAGCTCTCGACTAGCGGGGCTAATACCAGATACGCAGTATTTT. Residues: CASSRLAGLIPDTQYF.

This chain joins TRBV9 and TRBJ2-7; D gene uncertain. Germline assignment: CDR1 SGDLS and CDR2 YYNGEE. The CDR3 covers 14 residues. V dropped 2 bases and J dropped 3 bases, with 12 bases sitting between them. CDR3 sequence: CASSVRSDFYEQYF. The DNA of the CDR3 is TGTGCCAGCAGCGTTAGATCAGACTTCTACGAGCAGTACTTC. The whole variable domain, filled in from reference TRBV9 and TRBJ2-7, reads DSGVTQTPKHLITATGQRVTLRCSPRSGDLSVYWYQQSLDQGLQFLIQYYNGEERAKGNILERFSAQQFPDLHSELNLSSLELGDSALYFCASSVRSDFYEQYFGPGTRLTVT.

J is TRBJ1-3 and V is TRBV18; D is perhaps TRBD1 (6 bases). Between the trimmed V and J ends, which lost 3 bases and 2 bases, there was a span of 11 bases. CDR1 KGHSH and CDR2 LQKENI come from the germline V gene. The CDR3 has 15 amino acids. The CDR3 reads CASSPTAGAGNTIYF. CDR3 nucleotides: TGTGCCAGCTCACCCACGGCAGGGGCTGGAAACACCATATATTTT.

This rearrangement joins TRBV7-9 to TRBJ2-7; no definite D call. Trimming took off 1 base at V and 4 bases at J, with 8 bases between the two ends. Looked up from germline, CDR1 is SEHNR and CDR2 is FQNEAQ (reference sequence). The CDR3 sequence is 13 residues long. CDR3 amino acids: CASSLGWGYEQYF. Written as DNA, the CDR3 is TGTGCCAGCAGCTTAGGTTGGGGTTACGAGCAGTACTTC.

J is TRBJ2-3 and V is TRBV7-2; D unresolved. Germline CDR1 SGHTA, CDR2 FQGNSA. Trimming left V 1 base short and J 1 base short, with 12 bases between. The CDR3 is made up of 16 amino acids. This CDR3 is CASSLVRSSGTDTQYF. CDR3 coding DNA: TGTGCCAGCAGCTTAGTTCGGTCCTCGGGCACAGATACGCAGTATTTT.

This chain joins TRBV5-4 and TRBJ2-5; TRBD2 aligns across 8 bases. Per the germline V gene, CDR1 is SGHNT and CDR2 is YYREEE (reference sequence). J lost 5 bases, V lost 4 bases, and 7 bases had no gene match. The CDR3 totals 14 residues. The chain's CDR3 is CASSPGLGSETQYF. Written as DNA, the CDR3 is TGTGCCAGCAGCCCGGGACTAGGCAGTGAGACCCAGTACTTC.

This clone appeared a few times. This chain uses TRBV30 with TRBJ2-7, with 7 bases aligning to TRBD2. The germline CDR1 and CDR2 sequences are GTSNPN and SVGIG (reference sequence). V gave up 0 bases and J gave up 5 bases; unmatched junction bases: 4. This CDR3 has 13 residues. CDR3 coding DNA: TGTGCCTGGAGTGTGGGGGGGACGGACGAGCAGTACTTC. This sequence encodes CAWSVGGTDEQYF.

This CDR3 is CATQGDTSYEQYF. The CDR3 DNA reads as TGTGCCACCCAGGGGGACACCTCCTACGAGCAGTACTTC. The genes are TRBV10-3 and TRBJ2-7; 7 bases are a match to TRBD1. This CDR3 has 13 amino acids. The V gene end was trimmed by 10 bases and the J gene end by 0 bases; junction bases not matched to a gene: 6. The germline CDR1 and CDR2 sequences are ENHRY and SYGVKD.